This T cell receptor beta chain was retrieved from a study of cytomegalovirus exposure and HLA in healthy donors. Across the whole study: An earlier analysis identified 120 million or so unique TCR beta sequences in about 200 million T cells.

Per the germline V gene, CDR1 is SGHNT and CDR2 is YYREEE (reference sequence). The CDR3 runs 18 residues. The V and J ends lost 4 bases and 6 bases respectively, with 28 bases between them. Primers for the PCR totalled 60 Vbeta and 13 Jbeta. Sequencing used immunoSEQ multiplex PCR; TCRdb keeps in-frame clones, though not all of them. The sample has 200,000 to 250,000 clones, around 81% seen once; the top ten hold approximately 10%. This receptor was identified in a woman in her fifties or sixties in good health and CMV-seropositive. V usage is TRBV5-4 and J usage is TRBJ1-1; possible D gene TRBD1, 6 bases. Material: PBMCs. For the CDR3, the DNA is TGTGCCAGCAGCCCGGGTACCGCGGGGGCCCAAGCTCCCTCTGAAGCTTTCTTT. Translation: CASSPGTAGAQAPSEAFF.